The TCR beta chain under discussion was sequenced for a study of blood T cell repertoires in COVID-19 (dated by TCRdb to 2018 to 2020). Broadly, across the study: Samples covering the acute and convalescent phases of COVID-19 were provided by collaborators in the United States, Italy and Spain. The prospective study material was composed of cDNA or gDNA derived from T cells, B-cell-depleted T cells, or PBMCs. Subjects who had been exposed to COVID-19, were actively infected with it, or had recovered from it provided the deeply sampled blood TCRbeta repertoires that made up the dataset. The repertoires were released in a freely available public database meant as a resource for research on the immune response to SARS-CoV-2. The samples were drawn from the first 160 participants of the ongoing ImmuneRACE study and from more than 1,000 subjects provided by 6 global collaborators. Sample metadata almost always included a de-identified subject ID, COVID-19 status, age in years and sex. Where available, HLA class I and class II types were obtained from metadata supplied by the sample provider rather than from assay-based typing.

The germline V gene sets CDR1 to SGHTA and CDR2 to FQGTGA. Trimming takes 2 bases from V and 1 base from J, and the germline ends sit 8 bases apart. From cysteine to phenylalanine, the CDR3 is 14 amino acids long. Only the CDR3 DNA stays, 42 bases, in frame from base 1. Another Seattle source contributed samples from volunteer blood donors who had recovered from COVID-19. Collaborating institutions collected whole blood in K2EDTA tubes following their own protocols. Collaborator samples were shipped for TCRbeta analysis as frozen whole blood, isolated PBMCs, or DNA extracted from either sample type. TCRbeta CDR3 regions were amplified from genomic DNA using the immunoSEQ Assay, a bias-controlled multiplex PCR. The authors processed their data as follows. Within the assay, amplification of reference gene primers was used to estimate how many nucleated cells each sample contained. To quantify the absolute abundance of each unique TCRbeta CDR3 rearrangement, sequence reads were collapsed and filtered. For each sample, productive Simpson clonality was calculated as the square root of Simpson's diversity index across productive rearrangements. Not all clones reach the TCRdb copy of this immuneACCESS table, which keeps in-frame sequences only. Checked studies attribute under half of the gap to unresolved V genes and leave the rest unexplained. D and trimming come from the DNA, and the V and J calls and clone size come from that table. The sample table lists 250,000 or so clones, around 84% of them with a count of one. The ten top clones hold 1.5% to 1.7% of the sample.

Here is what the overall study found, with its caveats: How much clinical and demographic metadata was included differed by source and by participant, and the metadata was provided uncurated.

In the case of this clone: The target of this receptor is not known. Base qualities were left out, and no much larger clone turns up one base away.

The sequenced material came from peripheral blood. The chain employs TRBV7-3 and TRBJ1-1, with the D gene not clear enough to name. This receptor was identified in a woman aged 40 to 50 who had recovered from COVID-19. The DNA reads TGTGCCAGCAGCTTACAATCGGGGAACACTGAAGCTTTCTTT. Its product reads: CASSLQSGNTEAFF.